These T cell receptor beta chains were read from a single sample in a study of shared clonotypes between healthy human individuals. Measured with immunoSEQ multiplex PCR; TCRdb has only the in-frame clones, and not every one. The sample has some 1 million clones, roughly 70% seen once. The sample was memory CD4+ T cells sorted from blood. The source of these receptors is a man younger than 30 in good health. CDR3s include the opening cysteine and the closing phenylalanine or tryptophan. D genes are given only for firm matches. Only part of the rows carry a size: once, few, many, or a class if the clone is expanded.

v_gene,abundance,d_gene,j_gene,CDR3nt,CDR3aa
TRBV5-1,once,-,TRBJ1-5,TGCGCCAGCAGCTTGGGAGACAATAGCAATCAGCCCCAGCATTTT,CASSLGDNSNQPQHF
TRBV4-2,few,-,TRBJ2-5,TGTGCCAGCAGCAAAGGGGGAGTTAATCAAGAGACCCAGTACTTC,CASSKGGVNQETQYF
TRBV7-9,-,-,TRBJ2-1,TGTGCCAGCAGCTTAGAGACAGAAAGCAATGAGCAGTTCTTC,CASSLETESNEQFF
TRBV18,-,-,TRBJ2-3,TGTGCCAGCTCACTGGCAAGTAGCACAGATACGCAGTATTTT,CASSLASSTDTQYF
TRBV27,once,TRBD1,TRBJ1-2,TGTGCCAGCAGTTTACTCCCGGGGACAGGGAGTCTTGGCTACACCTTC,CASSLLPGTGSLGYTF
TRBV7-2,few,-,TRBJ2-4,TGTGCCAGCAGCTTACCAGGGGCCAAAAACATTCAGTACTTC,CASSLPGAKNIQYF
TRBV10-2,few,-,TRBJ2-7,TGCGCCAGCAGTGAGTCGTGGGACCGAATCTACGAGCAGTACTTC,CASSESWDRIYEQYF
TRBV5-1,-,TRBD1,TRBJ1-3,TGCGCCAGCAGCTTCTCAGGGGGCTCTGGAAACACCATATATTTT,CASSFSGGSGNTIYF
TRBV6-1,few,TRBD2,TRBJ2-7,TGTGCCAGCAGGGGGGGGTCGAGCGGTTCCTTTTCTAAGTACTTC,CASRGGSSGSFSKYF
TRBV7-2,-,TRBD1,TRBJ1-4,TGTGCCAGCAGCCCGGCCGGGACAGGGAGGGAAAAACTGTTTTTT,CASSPAGTGREKLFF
TRBV19,-,TRBD1,TRBJ1-5,TGTGCCAGTAGTAGCCCTAACAGGGGGAATCAGCCCCAGCATTTT,CASSSPNRGNQPQHF
TRBV5-4,-,-,TRBJ2-2,TGTGCCAGCAGCCTCGTGAGCACCGGGGAGCTGTTTTTT,CASSLVSTGELFF
TRBV4-3,-,-,TRBJ2-1,TGCGCCAGCAGCCAAGTGGGGTCCGCGGGTTACAATGAGCAGTTCTTC,CASSQVGSAGYNEQFF
TRBV5-8,-,-,TRBJ1-5,TGTGCCAGCAGGCTCAACGGACCAAATCAGCCCCAGCATTTT,CASRLNGPNQPQHF
TRBV30,few,-,TRBJ2-3,TGTGCCTGGAGTCATCGCAGGGGCACAGATACGCAGTATTTT,CAWSHRRGTDTQYF
TRBV6-5,-,TRBD2,TRBJ2-1,TGTGCCAGCAGCCGCGGGACTAGCGGGAGTAATGAGCAGTTCTTC,CASSRGTSGSNEQFF
TRBV11-2,-,-,TRBJ2-7,TGTGCCAGCAGCGATACGGACCTATACAGCTACGAGCAGTACTTC,CASSDTDLYSYEQYF
TRBV5-1,few,TRBD1,TRBJ1-5,TGCGCCAGCAGCGCAACAGGGGAGAATCAGCCCCAGCATTTT,CASSATGENQPQHF
TRBV5-6,-,-,TRBJ2-5,TGTGCCAGCAGCTCACTACGGCCGGGGGAGACCCAGTACTTC,CASSSLRPGETQYF
TRBV6-5,-,TRBD1,TRBJ2-7,TGTGCCAGCAGTTACTCTTCAGGGGGCGGCCACGAGCAGTACTTC,CASSYSSGGGHEQYF
TRBV5-6,-,-,TRBJ1-2,TGTGCCAGCAGTCCCACCTGGGGGACAAAGGAAAGCTACACCTTC,CASSPTWGTKESYTF
TRBV2,-,-,TRBJ1-1,TGTGCCAGCCAGACCTCGCTGAACACTGAAGCTTTCTTT,CASQTSLNTEAFF
TRBV7-7,-,-,TRBJ2-3,TGTGCTAGCAGCCCTCAAGGGCTTCTCACAGATACGCAGTATTTT,CASSPQGLLTDTQYF
TRBV27,-,TRBD1,TRBJ1-1,TGTGCCAGCAGTTTGCAGGGGGCTGGGATGAACACTGAAGCTTTCTTT,CASSLQGAGMNTEAFF
TRBV1,-,-,TRBJ2-3,TGCACCAGCAGCCAAGGAAGTCGGGGGAGCACAGATACGCAGTATTTT,CTSSQGSRGSTDTQYF